The sequence of this T cell receptor (beta chain) was determined in a study of shared clonotypes between healthy human individuals. Study findings and constraints: The sampled material consisted only of blood, and tissue repertoires are likely to differ.

The ends were cut back, 0 bases at V and 4 bases at J, with 10 bases in the middle. CDR3 length: 15 residues. The V gene's germline CDR1 is MNHEY and CDR2 SMNVEV (reference sequence). On this clone: The antigen is unknown.

TCRdb's copy holds only in-frame clones and misses some; the assay was immunoSEQ multiplex PCR. The data contain around 560,000 clones, about 95% of them singletons. Naive CD8 cells lacked CD45RO and underwent positive selection for CCR7, leaving out terminally differentiated effector memory CD45RA+ cells. The sample comprised naive CD8+ T cells sorted from blood. The sequence was obtained from a woman in her 30s in good health. V usage is TRBV27 and J usage is TRBJ1-5; D uncertain. In DNA, the CDR3 is TGTGCCAGCAGTTTATCGTACATGCCGAATCAGCCCCAGCATTTT. Its translation: CASSLSYMPNQPQHF.